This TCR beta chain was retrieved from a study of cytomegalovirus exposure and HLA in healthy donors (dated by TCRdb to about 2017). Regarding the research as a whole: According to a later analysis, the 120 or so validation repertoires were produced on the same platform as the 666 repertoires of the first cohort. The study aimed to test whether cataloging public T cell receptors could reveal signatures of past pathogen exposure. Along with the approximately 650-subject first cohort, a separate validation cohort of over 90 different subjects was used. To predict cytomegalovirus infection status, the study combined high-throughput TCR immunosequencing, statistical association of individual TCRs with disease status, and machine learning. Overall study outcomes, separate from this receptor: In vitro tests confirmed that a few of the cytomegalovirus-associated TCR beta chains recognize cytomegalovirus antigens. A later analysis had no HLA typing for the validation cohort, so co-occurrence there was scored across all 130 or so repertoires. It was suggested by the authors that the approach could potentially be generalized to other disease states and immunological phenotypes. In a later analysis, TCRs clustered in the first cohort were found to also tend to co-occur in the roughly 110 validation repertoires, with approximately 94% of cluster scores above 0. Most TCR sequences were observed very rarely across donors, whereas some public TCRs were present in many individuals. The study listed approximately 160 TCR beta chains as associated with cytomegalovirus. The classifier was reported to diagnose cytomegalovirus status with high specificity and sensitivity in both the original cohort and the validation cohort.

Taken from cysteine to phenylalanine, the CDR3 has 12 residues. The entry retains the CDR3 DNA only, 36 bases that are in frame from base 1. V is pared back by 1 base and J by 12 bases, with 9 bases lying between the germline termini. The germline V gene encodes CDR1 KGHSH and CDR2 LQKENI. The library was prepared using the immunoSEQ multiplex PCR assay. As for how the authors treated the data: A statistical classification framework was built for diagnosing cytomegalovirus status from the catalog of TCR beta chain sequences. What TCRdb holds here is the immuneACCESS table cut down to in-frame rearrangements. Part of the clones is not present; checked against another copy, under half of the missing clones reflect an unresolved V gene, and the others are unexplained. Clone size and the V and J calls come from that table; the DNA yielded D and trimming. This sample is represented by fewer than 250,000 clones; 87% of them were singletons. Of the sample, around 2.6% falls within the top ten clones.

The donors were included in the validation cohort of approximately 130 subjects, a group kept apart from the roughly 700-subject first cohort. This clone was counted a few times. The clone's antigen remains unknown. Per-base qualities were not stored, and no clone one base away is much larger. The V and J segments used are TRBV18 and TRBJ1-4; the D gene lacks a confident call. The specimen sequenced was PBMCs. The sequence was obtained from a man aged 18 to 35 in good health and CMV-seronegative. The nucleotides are TGTGCCAGCTCACCACAGAGGAACGAACTGTTTTTT. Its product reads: CASSPQRNELFF.